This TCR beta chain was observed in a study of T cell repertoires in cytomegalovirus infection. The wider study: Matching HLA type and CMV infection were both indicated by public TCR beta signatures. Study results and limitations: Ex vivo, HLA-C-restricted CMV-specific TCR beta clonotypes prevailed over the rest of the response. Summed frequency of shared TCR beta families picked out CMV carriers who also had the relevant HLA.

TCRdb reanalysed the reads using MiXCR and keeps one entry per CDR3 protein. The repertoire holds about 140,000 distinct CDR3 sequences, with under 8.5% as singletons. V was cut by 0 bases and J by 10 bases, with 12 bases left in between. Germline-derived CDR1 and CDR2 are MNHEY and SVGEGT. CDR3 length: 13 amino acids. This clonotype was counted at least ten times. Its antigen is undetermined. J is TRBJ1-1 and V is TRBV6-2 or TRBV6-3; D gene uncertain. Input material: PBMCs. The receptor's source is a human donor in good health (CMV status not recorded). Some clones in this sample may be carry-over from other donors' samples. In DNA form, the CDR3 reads TGTGCCAGCAGTTACTCGAGTCCCCAGAGAGCTTTCTTT. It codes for CASSYSSPQRAFF.